This T cell receptor (beta chain) stems from a study of vaccination and CD4 T cells after COVID-19 (dated by TCRdb to the early 2020s). For the study in its entirety: Every convalescent patient had a positive nasal swab PCR test for SARS-CoV-2, with mild disease in roughly 10 patients and severe disease in one. The convalescent cohort comprised six males and four females, including two Hispanic individuals, seven Caucasians, two Asians and one multiracial person. Post-vaccine blood samples were taken a median of 72 days after the second vaccine dose, with a range of roughly 13 to 250 days. Post-COVID blood samples were collected from convalescent patients a median of around 100 days after diagnosis, with a range of roughly 30 to 161 days. Each participant got two doses of either the Pfizer-BioNTech BNT162b2 vaccine (n=8) or the Moderna mRNA-1273 vaccine (n=2). Control cultures received a CEFX viral epitope pool as the positive control, an HIV-1 Nef peptide pool as the negative control, or no peptide. For stimulating the cultures, overlapping spike peptide pools were used, derived from SARS-CoV-2 as well as from the common cold coronaviruses HCoV-NL63, HCoV-OC43 and HCoV-229E. The spike-specific CD4+ TCR repertoire was compared before and after mRNA vaccination in approximately 9 COVID-19 convalescent patients and a handful of infection-naive healthy vaccine recipients. What the authors observed across the whole study: In convalescent patients, a median approximately 83% of post-vaccine SARS-CoV-2-reactive clones were detected only after vaccination, and vaccine-specific priming was suggested by this finding. Nearly all vaccine-specific clones in convalescent patients (304 of 307) were mono-reactive for SARS-CoV-2 spike rather than cross-reactive with common cold coronaviruses. Although the median number of SARS-CoV-2-reactive clonotypes went up from around 19 after infection to some 37 after vaccination, the increase was not significant. The study included relatively few convalescent patients and did not analyze early timepoints after natural infection.

The germline ends are 5 bases apart after V is trimmed by 8 bases and J by 3 bases. CDR1 SNHLY and CDR2 FYNNEI were looked up in the germline V gene. Inclusive of the bounding cysteine and phenylalanine, the CDR3 is 12 residues long. The only DNA kept is the CDR3, 36 bases in frame from the first base. This clonotype has just one count. This receptor's antigen is unknown. Base qualities are not recorded, but no much larger clone differs from it by a single base. A read on its own is weak evidence. Libraries were made using PCR. TCR sequencing of DNA from cultured CD4+ T cells used the Oncomine TCR Beta short-read assay at the Johns Hopkins FTIC core. The QIAamp micro DNA kit was used to extract genomic DNA from the cultured CD4+ T cells. Oncomine TCR Beta libraries made from cultured CD4+ T cells were pooled using unique dual indexes and sequenced on an Illumina iSeq 100. The paper's processing steps were these. Non-productive sequences were removed, and CDR3s that did not start with C, did not end with F or W, or were shorter than 7 amino acids were discarded. The MANAFEST web application was used to identify antigen-specific clonotypes by comparing peptide-stimulated wells against reference wells and other culture wells. To be called positive, a clone needed an FDR below 0.05, an odds ratio above 5, and a productive frequency above 0.1% in at least two of three replicate wells. A clonotype was classed as cross-reactive if the clonotype showed significant expansion both in SARS-CoV-2 spike wells and in at least one common cold coronavirus spike condition. CDR3 homology was assessed with Levenshtein distances (stringdist) and unrooted phylogenetic trees (ape) in R version 3.6.1. The public reads were reprocessed in TCRdb via fastp at Q25 and MiXCR, keeping in-frame beta chains. Merged by CDR3 protein, the rows form single entries marked with the most common genes and DNA. TCRdb, not the authors, supplied the V and J calls. The table for this sample lists 15,000 to 20,000 distinct CDR3 sequences; 50% to 65% of them were counted only once. In total, the top ten clones hold 15% to 20% of the sample.

The intended sense of this specimen's treatment or condition label: roughly ten-day PBMC culture with coronavirus spike peptide pools or control peptides (ViraFEST assay). The study used the ViraFEST assay, which expanded antigen-specific T cells with peptide pools and then identified expanded clonotypes by TCR sequencing. The convalescent patients' positive SARS-CoV-2 PCR tests were from March to December 2020, which was before the Alpha, Beta and Delta variants emerged in the United States. PBMCs were cultured at around 2 million per well in IMDM supplemented with 5% human AB serum and around 9.5 IU/ml IL-2, with roughly 9.5 ug/ml peptide pools added. On days 3 and 7, half of the culture medium was replaced with fresh IL-2-containing medium. CD4+ T cells were isolated after approximately ten days of culture through negative selection using the EasySep CD4+ T cell isolation kit. Ficoll-Paque Plus gradient centrifugation was used to isolate PBMCs from whole blood, and the isolated PBMCs were then either used fresh or cryopreserved at -140C. Each culture condition was generally run in triplicate wells.

The clonotype originates from a human donor who had recovered from COVID-19. The rearranged chain carries TRBV2 and TRBJ1-6; no D segment can be confidently identified. Sequencing was performed on CD4+ T cells from blood, cultured in vitro, taken before SARS-CoV-2 vaccination. The DNA is TGTGCCAGCGCTAACTATAATTCACCCCTCCACTTT. This encodes CASANYNSPLHF.